Each of the 19 T cell receptor beta chains below was sequenced from the same sample in a study of shared clonotypes between healthy human individuals. Sequencing was performed with immunoSEQ multiplex PCR; in TCRdb, only in-frame clones are kept and a portion is missing. The table includes 180,000 or so clones, about 93% detected once. The specimen sequenced was naive CD4+ T cells sorted from blood. Documented subset: CD45RA+ positively selected. The receptors were sampled from a young woman in good health.

This rearrangement joins TRBV19 to TRBJ1-1; D uncertain. The ends were cut back, 7 bases at V and 5 bases at J, with 14 bases in the middle. The CDR3 length is 13 residues. In germline, CDR1 is LNHDA, CDR2 SQIVND (reference sequence). CDR3 protein: CASTPDLKTEAFF. The CDR3 DNA reads as TGTGCCAGTACCCCGGACCTCAAGACTGAAGCTTTCTTT. Looking up the rest from reference TRBV19 and TRBJ1-1 gives the full variable domain: DGGITQSPKYLFRKEGQNVTLSCEQNLNHDAMYWYRQDPGQGLRLIYYSQIVNDFQKGDIAEGYSVSREKKESFPLTVTSAQKNPTAFYLCASTPDLKTEAFFGQGTRLTVV.

The chain recombines TRBV6-5 with TRBJ2-3; D possibly corresponds to TRBD1 (6 bases). Trimming took 4 bases from V and 6 from J, leaving 11 bases between them. CDR3 length equals 13 residues. The V gene's germline CDR1 is MNHEY and CDR2 SVGAGI. This CDR3 is CASSSPGADTQYF. In nucleotides, the CDR3 is TGTGCCAGCAGTTCCCCAGGGGCGGATACGCAGTATTTT.

The chain has TRBV6-1 and TRBJ2-5; D possibly corresponds to TRBD2 (7 bases). Trimming pared 7 bases from V and 2 bases from J, leaving 14 bases between. Germline loops: CDR1 MNHNS, CDR2 SASEGT. This CDR3 has 14 residues. CDR3 nucleotide sequence: TGTGCCAGCAATGAGGGAGGGACACAAGAGACCCAGTACTTC. It is translated as CASNEGGTQETQYF.

The rearrangement uses TRBV5-1 and TRBJ2-6; D is unclear. The CDR3 has 17 residues. V lost 3 bases and J 1 base, leaving 14 bases between the germline ends. Germline V gene sequence: CDR1 SGHRS, CDR2 YFSETQ. CDR3 nucleotide sequence: TGCGCCAGCAGCTCCCGGGTCTCCAATTCTGGGGCCAACGTCCTGACTTTC. This gives the protein CASSSRVSNSGANVLTF.

Notes on this clone: The sample holds other DNA sequences that translate to the same CDR3. The chain combines TRBV18 with TRBJ1-5; D gene uncertain. The CDR3 contains 13 residues. Germline V CDR1 and CDR2: KGHSH, LQKENI. V dropped 3 bases and J dropped 4 bases, with 7 bases sitting between them. The DNA of the CDR3 is TGTGCCAGCTCACCCGGTGGAAATCAGCCCCAGCATTTT. Encoded protein: CASSPGGNQPQHF. Full variable domain (missing parts from reference TRBV18 and TRBJ1-5): NAGVMQNPRHLVRRRGQEARLRCSPMKGHSHVYWYRQLPEEGLKFMVYLQKENIIDESGMPKERFSAEFPKEGPSILRIQQVVRGDSAAYFCASSPGGNQPQHFGDGTRLSIL.

The chain combines TRBV7-9 with TRBJ2-7; maybe TRBD2 (5 bases). CDR3 size: 14 residues. Germline lookup yields CDR1 SEHNR and CDR2 FQNEAQ (reference sequence). With 3 bases removed from V and 7 bases from J, the gap between germline ends came to 16 bases. CDR3 sequence (DNA): TGTGCCAGCAGCTTGGGCGGGTTGCCGGGGGAGCAGTACTTC. The encoded protein is CASSLGGLPGEQYF.

J is TRBJ2-3 and V is TRBV7-3; D not resolved. CDR1 SGHTA and CDR2 FQGTGA come from the germline V gene. V was clipped by 5 bases and J by 2 bases, with 5 bases between them. The CDR3 totals 12 residues. CDR3 nucleotides: TGTGCCAGCAGCGAAAACACAGATACGCAGTATTTT. It encodes CASSENTDTQYF.

CDR3: CASSPSGLAGPDTQYF. For the CDR3, the DNA is TGTGCCAGCTCACCATCAGGACTAGCGGGACCAGATACGCAGTATTTT. The chain combines TRBV18 with TRBJ2-3, with 12 bases fitting TRBD2. The CDR3 sequence is 16 residues long. V shed 2 bases and J 4 bases; nucleotides not matched to a gene: 4. Germline loops: CDR1 KGHSH, CDR2 LQKENI.

The gene calls are TRBV6-5 and TRBJ2-2; possibly TRBD2 for D (6 bases). Germline CDR1 MNHEY, CDR2 SVGAGI. The CDR3 totals 15 residues. The V end was cut by 7 bases, the J end by 5 bases, with 17 bases between. In nucleotides, the CDR3 is TGTGCCAGCACCATCATCGGGAGCCGGACCGGGGAGCTGTTTTTT. Its translation is CASTIIGSRTGELFF.

Written as DNA, the CDR3 is TGTGCCAGCAGTGAAACGCCGGCGGCCTACGAGCAGTACTTC. Its protein is CASSETPAAYEQYF. The chain has TRBV6-1 and TRBJ2-7; D ambiguous. V was pared by 2 bases and J by 2 bases, with 10 bases between. Germline V lookup: CDR1 MNHNS, CDR2 SASEGT. This CDR3 comprises 14 residues.

The V call is TRBV28, the J call TRBJ2-1, with 13 bases fitting TRBD2. Germline V gives CDR1 MDHEN, CDR2 SYDVKM. V shed 5 bases and J 5 bases; nucleotides not matched to a gene: 9. The CDR3 loop spans 17 amino acids. The CDR3 sequence: CASSHTSGRAINNEQFF. The CDR3 DNA follows: TGTGCCAGCAGTCACACTAGCGGGAGGGCCATTAACAATGAGCAGTTCTTC.

The chain recombines TRBV19 with TRBJ2-7; 7 bases map to TRBD1. Per the germline V gene, CDR1 is LNHDA and CDR2 is SQIVND (reference sequence). The V gene end was trimmed by 5 bases and the J gene end by 9 bases; junction bases not matched to a gene: 16. This CDR3 spans 15 amino acids. CDR3 DNA sequence: TGTGCCAGTAGTCCCCAAGGGACAGACCTACGAGGGCAGTACTTC. It yields the protein CASSPQGTDLRGQYF. Looking up the rest from reference TRBV19 and TRBJ2-7 gives the full variable domain: DGGITQSPKYLFRKEGQNVTLSCEQNLNHDAMYWYRQDPGQGLRLIYYSQIVNDFQKGDIAEGYSVSREKKESFPLTVTSAQKNPTAFYLCASSPQGTDLRGQYFGPGTRLTVT.

The rearrangement joins TRBV11-2 to TRBJ1-1; D possibly corresponds to TRBD1 (5 bases). The CDR3 covers 16 residues. Germline V gives CDR1 SGHAT, CDR2 FQNNGV. Trimming took off 5 bases at V and 0 bases at J, with 16 bases between the two ends. CDR3 loop: CASSRRVNTLNTEAFF. CDR3 bases: TGTGCCAGCAGCCGCAGGGTTAACACCTTGAACACTGAAGCTTTCTTT.

The chain carries TRBV5-1 and TRBJ2-6; 10 nucleotides align to TRBD2. From germline, CDR1 is SGHRS and CDR2 YFSETQ. The CDR3 loop spans 19 amino acids. Germline trimming cut 0 bases from V and 4 bases from J; bases unmatched to any gene: 10. The CDR3 DNA reads as TGCGCCAGCAGCTTGGTTGGGGCTAGCGGGAGCTCCGGGGCCAACGTCCTGACTTTC. Its translation is CASSLVGASGSSGANVLTF. The entire variable domain, with the rest obtained from reference TRBV5-1 and TRBJ2-6, is as follows: KAGVTQTPRYLIKTRGQQVTLSCSPISGHRSVSWYQQTPGQGLQFLFEYFSETQRNKGNFPGRFSGRQFSNSRSEMNVSTLELGDSALYLCASSLVGASGSSGANVLTFGAGSRLTVL.

As for this clone: Other nucleotide sequences from this sample produce the same CDR3. The chain employs TRBV20-1 and TRBJ2-7; no clear D. Per the germline V gene, CDR1 is DFQATT and CDR2 is SNEGSKA (reference sequence). This CDR3 has 11 amino acids. The ends were cut back, 5 bases at V and 0 bases at J, with 5 bases in the middle. Written as DNA, the CDR3 is TGCAGTGCTCGACCCTCCTACGAGCAGTACTTC. Translating it yields CSARPSYEQYF.

The chain links TRBV7-2 to TRBJ2-7, with D possibly called TRBD1 or TRBD2 (5 bases each). The CDR3 spans 15 residues. Germline lookup yields CDR1 SGHTA and CDR2 FQGNSA. The V gene lost 6 bases and the J gene lost 0 bases, with 15 bases spanning the gap. The CDR3 protein is CASSPDRGSSYEQYF. CDR3 DNA sequence: TGTGCCAGCAGTCCTGACCGGGGCAGCTCCTACGAGCAGTACTTC.

This clone was recorded only once. V usage is TRBV27 and J usage is TRBJ1-5; TRBD1 matches at 7 bases. CDR1 and CDR2 from the germline V gene are MNHEY and SMNVEV (reference sequence). This CDR3 has 15 amino acids. V was clipped by 3 bases and J by 1 base; unmatched bases: 3. CDR3: CASSFEGASNQPQHF. The DNA for the CDR3 is TGTGCCAGCAGTTTTGAGGGGGCCAGCAATCAGCCCCAGCATTTT.

The rearrangement uses TRBV6-4 and TRBJ1-3, with 7 bases identical to TRBD1. The V and J ends lost 8 bases and 1 base, in that order; junction bases with no gene match: 8. CDR3 size: 15 residues. CDR1 is MRHNA, CDR2 SNTAGT, per germline. The CDR3 bases are TGTGCCAGCCCTAGGAGGGGGCGATCTGGAAACACCATATATTTT. This translates into CASPRRGRSGNTIYF.

The rearrangement uses TRBV15 and TRBJ2-1, with TRBD2 matching 7 bases. Germline values: CDR1 LNHNV, CDR2 YYDKDF (reference sequence). V was pared by 1 base and J by 12 bases, with 6 bases of the junction left unmatched. CDR3 length: 13 residues. CDR3 bases: TGTGCCACCAGCAGAGCGGCGGGAGCAGGGCAGTTCTTC. Its protein is CATSRAAGAGQFF.